This T cell receptor beta chain was observed in a study of T cells in Graves' hyperthyroidism and ophthalmopathy. Study-level information: Peripheral blood sampling occurred at initial diagnosis, before any treatment.

TCR beta CDR3 region amplification was performed from RNA transcripts. A set of HTBI primers served as the primers for a first-round RT-PCR of the TCR CDR3. TCRdb re-analysed the multiplex PCR reads in MiXCR, keeping a single row per CDR3 protein. The data hold about 350,000 distinct CDR3 sequences, with approximately 18% observed a single time. At least ten counts were recorded for this clonotype. V lost 6 bases, J lost 1 base, and 9 bases lay in between. The CDR3 spans 13 residues. Per the germline V gene, CDR1 is SNHLY and CDR2 is FYNNEI. The blood specimen was taken at initial hyperthyroidism diagnosis, before any ophthalmopathy symptoms.

This sequence was found in a woman aged 25-40 years with Graves' hyperthyroidism that later progressed to Graves' ophthalmopathy. The sequenced material came from blood. The chain has TRBV2 and TRBJ2-5; D gene ambiguous. The CDR3 DNA sequence: TGTGCCAGCAGGCCTCTCGGCCAAGAGACCCAGTACTTC. As protein: CASRPLGQETQYF. Complete variable domain (other parts from reference TRBV2 and TRBJ2-5): EPEVTQTPSHQVTQMGQEVILRCVPISNHLYFYWYRQILGQKVEFLVSFYNNEISEKSEIFDDQFSVERPDGSNFTLKIRSTKLEDSAMYFCASRPLGQETQYFGPGTRLLVL.